This TCR beta chain was sequenced during a study of cytomegalovirus exposure and HLA in healthy donors. This PCR relied on a set of 60 Vbeta primers and 13 Jbeta primers. The data were produced by immunoSEQ multiplex PCR, yet TCRdb's version contains in-frame clones alone and is incomplete. This sample's table has around 40,000 clones. The sample consisted of PBMCs. The sequence was obtained from a human donor in good health.

CDR3 region: CASSLASQWTGTYEQYF. CDR3 bases: TGCGCCAGCAGCTTGGCCTCGCAATGGACAGGGACCTACGAGCAGTACTTC. This rearrangement joins TRBV5-1 to TRBJ2-7; 8 nucleotides match TRBD1. V was clipped by 0 bases and J by 2 bases; unmatched bases: 10. Looked up from germline, CDR1 is SGHRS and CDR2 is YFSETQ. The CDR3 length is 17 residues.